Below are 15 T cell receptor beta chains sequenced from a single sample in a study of CD8 T cell repertoires and HIV-1 epitope variants. Generated by immunoSEQ multiplex PCR, the TCRdb table keeps only in-frame clones and is missing some. Seen here are about 95,000 clones, more than 65% observed once, and the top ten hold roughly 24%. The sequenced sample was uncultured baseline CD8+ T cells from peripheral blood mononuclear cells (PBMCs). The receptors shown here come from a male donor with HIV.

V usage is TRBV7-2 and J usage is TRBJ1-2; D ambiguous. This CDR3 has 14 residues. The V gene lost 4 bases and the J gene lost 4 bases, with 13 bases spanning the gap. Per the germline V gene, CDR1 is SGHTA and CDR2 is FQGNSA. The CDR3 sequence: CASSSAPAPYGYTF. CDR3 in DNA: TGTGCCAGCAGCTCAGCCCCAGCCCCCTATGGCTACACCTTC.

The rearrangement uses TRBV27 and TRBJ2-2, with D unclear. The CDR3 has 14 residues. V dropped 7 bases and J dropped 5 bases, with 14 bases sitting between them. The germline gives CDR1 MNHEY, CDR2 SMNVEV (reference sequence). CDR3 sequence (DNA): TGTGCCAGCAAAAACGTTGGGTTTACCGGGGAGCTGTTTTTT. Translating gives CASKNVGFTGELFF.

The V and J genes are TRBV2 and TRBJ1-2; no clear D. This CDR3 has 13 amino acids. Looked up from germline, CDR1 is SNHLY and CDR2 is FYNNEI. V gave up 2 bases and J gave up 8 bases, with 12 bases separating them. The CDR3 spells CASSESRVGGYTF. DNA for the CDR3: TGTGCCAGCAGTGAAAGCCGGGTGGGCGGCTACACCTTC. The variable domain in full, completed from reference TRBV2 and TRBJ1-2, reads EPEVTQTPSHQVTQMGQEVILRCVPISNHLYFYWYRQILGQKVEFLVSFYNNEISEKSEIFDDQFSVERPDGSNFTLKIRSTKLEDSAMYFCASSESRVGGYTFGSGTRLTVV.

The chain employs TRBV15 and TRBJ2-1, with TRBD2 matching over 9 bases. The CDR3 loop spans 17 amino acids. J gave up 9 bases and V 5 bases, and 17 bases lay outside the gene matches. Germline V CDR1 and CDR2: LNHNV, YYDKDF (reference sequence). The DNA for the CDR3 is TGTGCCACCAGCTTGATGGGTGCGGGGGGGCCATGGTTTGAGCAGTTCTTC. Its protein product is CATSLMGAGGPWFEQFF.

The rearrangement links TRBV28 to TRBJ1-6; 8 bases are shared with TRBD1. From germline, CDR1 is MDHEN and CDR2 SYDVKM. The CDR3 runs to 15 residues. J gave up 5 bases and V 5 bases, and 5 bases lay outside the gene matches. CDR3 in amino acids: CASSPGQGDNSPLHF. For the CDR3, the DNA is TGTGCCAGCAGTCCCGGACAGGGAGATAATTCACCCCTCCACTTT.

The CDR3: CASSRTGGNEQYF. The CDR3 region has the DNA TGTGCCAGCAGTCGGACAGGGGGAAACGAGCAGTACTTC. The chain joins TRBV27 to TRBJ2-7, with TRBD1 identical over 10 bases. Germline CDR1 is MNHEY and CDR2 is SMNVEV (reference sequence). V lost 5 bases to trimming and J lost 5 bases; unmatched junction nucleotides: 3. This CDR3 has 13 residues.

This chain joins TRBV28 and TRBJ1-2, with D unclear. Trimming took off 7 bases at V and 2 bases at J, with 8 bases between the two ends. Per germline, CDR1 MDHEN and CDR2 SYDVKM. There are 12 residues in the CDR3. The CDR3 sequence is CASTTGNYGYTF. CDR3 in DNA: TGTGCCAGCACGACGGGGAACTATGGCTACACCTTC.

This rearrangement joins TRBV10-3 to TRBJ2-7; a possible D gene is TRBD2 (6 bases). Germline V gives CDR1 ENHRY, CDR2 SYGVKD. V was pared by 6 bases and J by 4 bases, with 10 bases between. The CDR3 is 12 residues long. This CDR3 reads CAISGTPYEQYF. Written as DNA, the CDR3 is TGTGCCATCAGCGGGACTCCTTACGAGCAGTACTTC.

The chain has TRBV14 and TRBJ2-3; D may match TRBD1 or TRBD2 (5 bases each). This CDR3 comprises 14 residues. From germline, CDR1 is SGHDN and CDR2 FVKESK. V was shortened by 4 bases and J by 0 bases, with 8 bases between the two germline ends. The CDR3 bases are TGTGCCAGCAGCCTCTGGGGGAGCACAGATACGCAGTATTTT. Translation gives CASSLWGSTDTQYF. The entire variable domain, with the rest obtained from reference TRBV14 and TRBJ2-3, is as follows: EAGVTQFPSHSVIEKGQTVTLRCDPISGHDNLYWYRRVMGKEIKFLLHFVKESKQDESGMPNNRFLAERTGGTYSTLKVQPAELEDSGVYFCASSLWGSTDTQYFGPGTRLTVL.

This clone showed up just a few times. The V gene is TRBV27, the J gene TRBJ2-7; D ambiguous. Trimming removed 3 bases at V and 2 bases at J, with 14 bases between. CDR3 size: 15 residues. In germline, CDR1 is MNHEY, CDR2 SMNVEV (reference sequence). CDR3: CASSFVPLGTYEQYF. The CDR3 DNA reads TGTGCCAGCAGTTTTGTCCCTTTGGGGACCTACGAGCAGTACTTC.

CDR3 in amino acids: CASSPEVAGGLANEQFF. The CDR3 DNA sequence: TGTGCCAGCTCACCAGAGGTAGCGGGGGGCCTAGCCAATGAGCAGTTCTTC. The chain uses TRBV18 and TRBJ2-1; the match to TRBD2 covers 10 bases. Germline V gene sequence: CDR1 KGHSH, CDR2 LQKENI. V shed 2 bases and J 6 bases; nucleotides not matched to a gene: 10. The CDR3 consists of 17 residues.

This chain joins TRBV6-5 and TRBJ1-1; D not resolved. Germline loops: CDR1 MNHEY, CDR2 SVGAGI. V lost 6 bases and J 2 bases, leaving 7 bases between the germline ends. CDR3 length: 12 residues. The CDR3 spells CASSRTNTEAFF. The CDR3 DNA follows: TGTGCCAGCAGCCGAACAAACACTGAAGCTTTCTTT.

The CDR3 reads CASSSTGGSGNQPQHF. The CDR3 region has the DNA TGTGCCAGTAGTTCGACCGGGGGCAGTGGCAATCAGCCCCAGCATTTT. The chain has TRBV19 and TRBJ1-5; D is perhaps TRBD1 (6 bases). Per the germline V gene, CDR1 is LNHDA and CDR2 is SQIVND (reference sequence). With 5 bases removed from V and 2 bases from J, the gap between germline ends came to 16 bases. The CDR3 is 16 amino acids.

The rearrangement uses TRBV5-8 and TRBJ2-1; D unclear. This CDR3 comprises 16 residues. The V end was cut by 2 bases, the J end by 6 bases, with 18 bases between. Germline lookup yields CDR1 SGHTS and CDR2 YDEGEE. The CDR3 here is CASSFPLARLFNEQFF. In DNA form, the CDR3 reads TGTGCCAGCAGCTTTCCATTGGCTAGGTTATTCAATGAGCAGTTCTTC.

The chain combines TRBV19 with TRBJ2-5, with TRBD2 matching over 9 bases. CDR1 is LNHDA, CDR2 SQIVND, per germline (reference sequence). The CDR3 covers 14 residues. V shed 7 bases, J shed 1 base, and the junction held 4 bases outside the gene matches. The CDR3 reads CASKAGGLQETQYF. In DNA form, the CDR3 reads TGTGCCAGTAAGGCGGGGGGGCTCCAAGAGACCCAGTACTTC. The full variable domain, with the rest looked up from reference TRBV19 and TRBJ2-5, is DGGITQSPKYLFRKEGQNVTLSCEQNLNHDAMYWYRQDPGQGLRLIYYSQIVNDFQKGDIAEGYSVSREKKESFPLTVTSAQKNPTAFYLCASKAGGLQETQYFGPGTRLLVL.